This T cell receptor beta chain is from a study of shared clonotypes between healthy human individuals. Over several immunoSEQ plates, each subset's genomic DNA was distributed in even portions. Only in-frame clones appear in the TCRdb table, and some are missing; sequencing was by immunoSEQ multiplex PCR. The sample contains roughly 2.1 million clones, 85% to 95% of which appear only once. CD45RO-negative CD8 cells positively selected for CCR7 made up the naive population, which excluded terminally differentiated effector memory CD45RA+ cells. Germline CDR1 and CDR2: KGHSH and LQKENI. This CDR3 spans 12 amino acids. Trimming took 1 base from V and 7 from J, leaving 5 bases between them.

The chain carries TRBV18 and TRBJ2-1, with D uncertain. What was sequenced was naive CD8+ T cells from PBMCs. This TCR came from a young man in good health. Some clones in this sample may be carry-over from other donors' samples. CDR3 region: CASSPLPNEQFF. In DNA form, the CDR3 reads TGTGCCAGCTCACCACTCCCTAATGAGCAGTTCTTC.